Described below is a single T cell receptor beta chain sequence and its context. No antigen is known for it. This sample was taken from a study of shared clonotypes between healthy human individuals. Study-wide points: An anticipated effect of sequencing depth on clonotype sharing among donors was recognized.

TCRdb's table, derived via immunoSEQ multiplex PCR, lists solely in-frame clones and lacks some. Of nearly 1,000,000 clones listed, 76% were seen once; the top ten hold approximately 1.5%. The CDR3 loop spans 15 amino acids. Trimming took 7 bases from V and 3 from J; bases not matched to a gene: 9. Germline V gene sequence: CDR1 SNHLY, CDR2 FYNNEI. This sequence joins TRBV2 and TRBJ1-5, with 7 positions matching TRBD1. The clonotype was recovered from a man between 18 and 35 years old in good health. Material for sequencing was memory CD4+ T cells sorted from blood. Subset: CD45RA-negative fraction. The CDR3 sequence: CASNVLGQDNQPQHF. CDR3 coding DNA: TGTGCCAGCAATGTGCTCGGACAGGACAATCAGCCCCAGCATTTT.